The 13 T cell receptor beta chains listed next were all sequenced from one sample in a study of hypomethylating agent response in myelodysplastic syndrome. Sequencing used immunoSEQ multiplex PCR; TCRdb keeps in-frame clones, though not all of them. This sample has some 4,500 clones, with 81% found just once. The sample was bone marrow, taken before or after starting hypomethylating agent treatment for myelodysplastic syndrome (not recorded which). The receptors were gathered from a human donor with myelodysplastic syndrome.

This chain connects TRBV11-3 to TRBJ2-3; TRBD2 matches at 11 bases. J gave up 0 bases and V 5 bases, and 16 bases lay outside the gene matches. Germline V gene lookup returns CDR1 SGHNT and CDR2 YENEEA. The CDR3 covers 20 residues. This chain's CDR3 is CASSPFSWVAGGLSTDTQYF. CDR3 DNA sequence: TGTGCCAGCAGCCCATTTAGTTGGGTAGCGGGGGGGTTAAGCACAGATACGCAGTATTTT.

The DNA of the CDR3 is TGTGCCAGCAGTGGGGACACCAGCGTTCGGCATTTT. This translates into CASSGDTSVRHF. This rearrangement joins TRBV2 to TRBJ1-5, with a possible D match to TRBD1 (6 bases). The CDR3 totals 12 residues. The germline gives CDR1 SNHLY, CDR2 FYNNEI. V lost 4 bases and J lost 15, with 16 bases in between.

This rearrangement joins TRBV7-2 to TRBJ2-1, with TRBD2 matching 9 bases. After removal of 3 bases from V and 4 bases from J, the junction contained 7 bases not matched to a gene. The germline V gene encodes CDR1 SGHTA and CDR2 FQGNSA. CDR3 length: 16 amino acids. CDR3 sequence: CASSFPAGGAYNEQFF. CDR3 bases: TGTGCCAGCAGCTTTCCCGCGGGGGGGGCGTACAATGAGCAGTTCTTC.

This clone was counted a few times. This rearrangement joins TRBV7-4 to TRBJ2-3, with a possible D match to TRBD2 (6 bases). This CDR3 has 16 residues. With 4 bases removed from V and 2 bases from J, the gap between germline ends came to 16 bases. The germline gives CDR1 SGHVT, CDR2 SQSDAQ. The CDR3, as DNA: TGTGCCAGCAGCTCGGACTATCCCCACTACACAGATACGCAGTATTTT. It encodes CASSSDYPHYTDTQYF.

This rearrangement joins TRBV6-5 to TRBJ1-1; no reliable D call. The CDR3 is 14 amino acids. The V end was cut by 0 bases, the J end by 1 base, with 6 bases between. The germline gives CDR1 MNHEY, CDR2 SVGAGI. CDR3 region: CASSYSGRNTEAFF. The CDR3 DNA sequence: TGTGCCAGCAGTTACTCCGGCAGGAACACTGAAGCTTTCTTT.

A remark on this clone: The germline gene is not matched at one end of the junction; a read error may be the cause. The chain has TRBV28 and TRBJ1-2; TRBD1 might be the D (5 bases). Germline loops: CDR1 MDHEN, CDR2 SYDVKM. The CDR3 contains 15 residues. The CDR3 here is CASSLGDRTNFGYTF. The CDR3 bases are TGTGCCAGCAGTTTGGGGGATCGAACGAACTTTGGCTACACCTTC.

The chain employs TRBV7-6 and TRBJ2-2; D tentatively reads TRBD1 or TRBD2 (5 bases each). The CDR3 contains 15 residues. Germline V gene sequence: CDR1 SGHVS, CDR2 FNYEAQ. Trimming shortened V by 5 bases and J by 6 bases, and 16 bases separated the two germline ends. DNA of the CDR3: TGTGCCAGCAGCCCGGTGGCAGGGACCCCCGGGGAGCTGTTTTTT. Amino acid sequence: CASSPVAGTPGELFF. The full variable domain, completed using reference TRBV7-6 and TRBJ2-2, is GAGVSQSPRYKVTKRGQDVALRCDPISGHVSLYWYRQALGQGPEFLTYFNYEAQQDKSGLPNDRFSAERPEGSISTLTIQRTEQRDSAMYRCASSPVAGTPGELFFGEGSRLTVL.

A word on this clone: This sample includes further DNA sequences coding for the same CDR3. This chain joins TRBV28 and TRBJ2-2; D is undetermined. Germline V lookup: CDR1 MDHEN, CDR2 SYDVKM. V was trimmed by 1 base and J by 0 bases, leaving 3 bases between them. The CDR3 runs to 14 residues. As DNA, the CDR3 is TGTGCCAGCAGTTTATACTCGAACACCGGGGAGCTGTTTTTT. This encodes CASSLYSNTGELFF.

The CDR3 DNA sequence: TGCGCCAGCAGCTTCGGGACAGTCAATGAAAAACTGTTTTTT. Its protein is CASSFGTVNEKLFF. The V call is TRBV5-1, the J call TRBJ1-4, with 7 bases matching TRBD1. Trimming at V came to 2 bases and at J to 5 bases, leaving 3 bases not matched to a gene. The CDR3 length is 14 residues. CDR1 SGHRS and CDR2 YFSETQ come from the germline V gene.

V usage is TRBV28 and J usage is TRBJ2-3; 7 bases fit TRBD1. CDR3 length: 13 amino acids. In germline, CDR1 is MDHEN, CDR2 SYDVKM. The trim removed 3 bases at V and 9 bases at J, leaving 6 bases unmatched. In DNA form, the CDR3 reads TGTGCCAGCAGTTTCGGAAACAGGGGCACGCAGTATTTT. It yields the protein CASSFGNRGTQYF.

The chain combines TRBV27 with TRBJ1-5; D may be TRBD1 (5 bases). The CDR3 runs to 17 residues. Looked up from germline, CDR1 is MNHEY and CDR2 is SMNVEV (reference sequence). Trimming removed 10 bases from V and 0 bases from J, with 22 bases in between. The CDR3, as DNA: TGTGCCACCCTCCCAAGGTGGGGGGATTATAGCAATCAGCCCCAGCATTTT. Amino acid sequence: CATLPRWGDYSNQPQHF.

The rearrangement uses TRBV5-1 and TRBJ1-1, with a possible D match to TRBD1 (6 bases). Between the trimmed V and J ends, which lost 2 bases and 1 base, there was a span of 15 bases. There are 16 residues in the CDR3. The germline V gene encodes CDR1 SGHRS and CDR2 YFSETQ. CDR3 DNA: TGCGCCAGCAGCTTCGTACAGGGTTTCAGGAACACTGAAGCTTTCTTT. The encoded protein is CASSFVQGFRNTEAFF.

V and J are TRBV5-1 and TRBJ2-7; 8 positions agree with TRBD2. The V gene end was trimmed by 7 bases and the J gene end by 5 bases; junction bases not matched to a gene: 8. The CDR3 is made up of 13 amino acids. Germline CDR1 is SGHRS and CDR2 is YFSETQ. The DNA for the CDR3 is TGCGCCAGCGGCCGGGGGGGGTTAGACGAGCAGTACTTC. Protein sequence: CASGRGGLDEQYF.